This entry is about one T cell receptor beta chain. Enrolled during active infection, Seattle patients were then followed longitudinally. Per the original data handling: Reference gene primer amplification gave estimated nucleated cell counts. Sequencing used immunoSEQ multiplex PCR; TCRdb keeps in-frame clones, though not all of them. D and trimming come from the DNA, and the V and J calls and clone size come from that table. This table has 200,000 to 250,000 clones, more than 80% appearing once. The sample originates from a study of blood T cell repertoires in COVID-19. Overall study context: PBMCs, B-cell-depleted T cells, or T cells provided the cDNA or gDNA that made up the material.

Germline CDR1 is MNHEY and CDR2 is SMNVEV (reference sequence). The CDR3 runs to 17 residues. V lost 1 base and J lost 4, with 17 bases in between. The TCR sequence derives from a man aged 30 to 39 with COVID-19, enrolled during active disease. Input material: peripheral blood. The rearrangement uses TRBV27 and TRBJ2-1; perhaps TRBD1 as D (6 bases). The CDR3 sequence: CASSLYPQGFSYNEQFF. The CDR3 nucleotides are TGTGCCAGCAGTTTATATCCGCAGGGGTTTTCATACAATGAGCAGTTCTTC.